This T cell receptor (beta chain) was documented in a study of cytomegalovirus exposure and HLA in healthy donors. Germline V gene data show CDR1 as MDHEN and CDR2 as SYDVKM. The CDR3 is made up of 14 amino acids. V was pared by 1 base and J by 6 bases, with 11 bases between. Details on this clone: The antigen remains undetermined.

The donors were in the roughly 110-subject validation cohort; that cohort was separate from the roughly 700-subject first cohort. Study results and caveats: The authors listed 164 TCR beta chains as cytomegalovirus-associated. A later analysis found first-cohort TCR clusters tended to co-occur in the 90 to 150 validation repertoires. Most TCR sequences were uncommon, yet certain public TCRs appeared in many donors.

Sequencing was performed with immunoSEQ multiplex PCR; in TCRdb, only in-frame clones are kept and a portion is missing. This repertoire shows under 150,000 clones, 70% to 90% found once; its top ten account for 1.4%. This chain connects TRBV28 to TRBJ2-3, with no clear D. Material: PBMCs. The sequence was collected from a woman under 40 in good health and CMV-seronegative. The DNA of the CDR3 is TGTGCCAGCAGTTTATCGTTTGTCGCGGATACGCAGTATTTT. It encodes CASSLSFVADTQYF.